Presented here are 24 T cell receptor beta chains from one specimen sequenced in a study of CD8+ T cells in alopecia areata. Described treatment: oral pan-JAK inhibitor, 5-10 mg twice daily. Extraction and reverse transcription of RNA yielded cDNA as the sequencing template. This table comes from immunoSEQ multiplex PCR, and its TCRdb copy is limited to in-frame clones, with some not included. Among 210,000 or so clones, approximately 67% were seen once, and the ten largest hold roughly 1.2%. The source was CD4+ T cells sorted from blood, collected around week 44, from a patient treated with tofacitinib. The receptors were gathered from a human donor with alopecia areata.

This clone was counted a few times. The V call is TRBV29-1, the J call TRBJ1-2, with TRBD1 matching over 8 bases. CDR1 SQVTM and CDR2 ANQGSEA come from the germline V gene. With V trimmed by 8 bases and J by 7 bases, 18 bases remained unmatched. This CDR3 is built from 15 residues. The CDR3 bases are TGCAGCATAGAGGACAGGGACCCCGGCGGGGGTGGCTACACCTTC. Its protein product is CSIEDRDPGGGGYTF.

The chain joins TRBV11-2 to TRBJ2-6, with 11 bases lining up with TRBD2. The CDR3 consists of 18 residues. Germline CDR1 reads SGHAT; CDR2 reads FQNNGV. V gave up 1 base and J gave up 2 bases; unmatched junction bases: 4. CDR3 nucleotides: TGTGCCAGCAGCTTAGGATCGGGACTAGCGGCTGGGGCCAACGTCCTGACTTTC. This gives the protein CASSLGSGLAAGANVLTF.

The rearrangement links TRBV7-9 to TRBJ2-5; 14 nucleotides agree with TRBD2. The end of the DNA is better explained by TRBJ2-7, so the J call may be wrong. Germline V gene lookup returns CDR1 SEHNR and CDR2 FQNEAQ (reference sequence). CDR3 size: 15 residues. CDR3 sequence reads: CASSAGLAGVYEQYF. The CDR3 DNA reads as TGTGCCAGCAGCGCGGGACTAGCGGGGGTCTACGAGCAGTACTTC.

The chain carries TRBV29-1 and TRBJ2-1, with D unclear. V was shortened by 0 bases and J by 9 bases, with 6 bases between the two germline ends. Germline-derived CDR1 and CDR2 are SQVTM and ANQGSEA. This CDR3 comprises 11 residues. The chain's CDR3 is CSVEDLAEQFF. CDR3 DNA: TGCAGCGTTGAAGATCTTGCTGAGCAGTTCTTC.

The chain combines TRBV11-2 with TRBJ2-5; 9 bases are a match to TRBD2. Germline V gene data show CDR1 as SGHAT and CDR2 as FQNNGV. V gave up 2 bases and J gave up 4 bases; unmatched junction bases: 8. The CDR3 totals 16 residues. CDR3 DNA sequence: TGTGCCAGCAGCTTAACCCTGGCGGGGGGGCCAGAGACCCAGTACTTC. Protein product: CASSLTLAGGPETQYF.

As to this clone: The sample contains more than one DNA sequence encoding this CDR3. The chain combines TRBV29-1 with TRBJ2-3; no definite D call. The V end lost 4 bases, the J end lost 2 bases, and 10 bases lay between the germline ends. The CDR3 spans 13 residues. CDR1 and CDR2 from the germline V gene are SQVTM and ANQGSEA. The CDR3 loop is CSVGRPSTDTQYF. The CDR3 DNA sequence: TGCAGCGTTGGCCGTCCTTCCACAGATACGCAGTATTTT.

In this sample, this clone turned up once. This chain connects TRBV7-2 to TRBJ2-1; no firm D call. This CDR3 comprises 15 residues. The V end was cut by 1 base, the J end by 4 bases, with 11 bases between. Germline lookup yields CDR1 SGHTA and CDR2 FQGNSA. CDR3 coding DNA: TGTGCCAGCAGCTTAGGGATCGGGTCTTACAATGAGCAGTTCTTC. This translates into CASSLGIGSYNEQFF.

This chain's CDR3 is CASSHGQGQETQYF. In nucleotides, the CDR3 is TGTGCCAGCAGCCACGGACAGGGGCAAGAGACCCAGTACTTC. This chain joins TRBV25-1 and TRBJ2-5; 9 nucleotides match TRBD1. Germline values: CDR1 MGHDK, CDR2 SYGVNS. The V segment lost 6 bases and the J segment 2 bases; nucleotides outside the gene matches: 4. The CDR3 extends over 14 amino acids.

The chain combines TRBV4-1 with TRBJ2-7, with D perhaps being TRBD1 or TRBD2 (5 bases each). The CDR3 totals 15 residues. V was pared by 4 bases and J by 0 bases, with 13 bases between. The germline V gene encodes CDR1 MGHRA and CDR2 YSYEKL. The CDR3 nucleotides read TGCGCCAGCAGCCTCTCCGGGGCGTCCTCCTACGAGCAGTACTTC. This codes for CASSLSGASSYEQYF.

The rearrangement links TRBV7-2 to TRBJ2-1; D gene ambiguous. The V end lost 1 base, the J end lost 5 bases, and 9 bases lay between the germline ends. CDR1 and CDR2 from the germline V gene are SGHTA and FQGNSA. CDR3 length: 14 amino acids. CDR3 in amino acids: CASSLEGINNEQFF. The CDR3 DNA is TGTGCCAGCAGCTTAGAGGGAATCAACAATGAGCAGTTCTTC.

V usage is TRBV30 and J usage is TRBJ1-1; no clear D gene. Trimming left V 2 bases short and J 1 base short, with 11 bases between. Germline V CDR1 and CDR2: GTSNPN, SVGIG (reference sequence). The CDR3 is 14 amino acids. The CDR3 protein is CAWSFPPGNTEAFF. The DNA for the CDR3 is TGTGCCTGGAGTTTTCCCCCAGGGAACACTGAAGCTTTCTTT.

This clone was seen ten or more times. The rearrangement links TRBV7-3 to TRBJ2-2; D uncertain. There are 12 residues in the CDR3. Germline lookup yields CDR1 SGHTA and CDR2 FQGTGA. Between the trimmed V and J ends, which lost 5 bases and 5 bases, there was a span of 6 bases. CDR3 in amino acids: CASSVSTGELFF. The DNA for the CDR3 is TGTGCCAGCAGCGTATCAACCGGGGAGCTGTTTTTT.

V and J are TRBV2 and TRBJ1-4, with no clear D. Trimming cost V 6 bases and J 8 bases, with 13 bases left between them. The CDR3 spans 13 residues. Germline V gene sequence: CDR1 SNHLY, CDR2 FYNNEI. The CDR3 region is CASSGGREEKLFF. The CDR3 coding sequence is TGTGCCAGCAGCGGTGGCCGAGAAGAAAAACTGTTTTTT.

The V gene is TRBV19, the J gene TRBJ1-2; the match to TRBD1 covers 9 bases. Germline V CDR1 and CDR2: LNHDA, SQIVND (reference sequence). Trimming took 8 bases from V and 3 from J; bases not matched to a gene: 1. This CDR3 has 12 amino acids. In nucleotides, the CDR3 is TGTGCCAGTCGGACAGGGGACTATGGCTACACCTTC. Protein sequence: CASRTGDYGYTF.

This clone appeared a single time. J is TRBJ1-5 and V is TRBV19; D remains unclear. CDR1 and CDR2 from the germline V gene are LNHDA and SQIVND (reference sequence). The CDR3 runs 16 residues. Trimming pared 3 bases from V and 2 bases from J, leaving 14 bases between. This CDR3 is CASSITPEAGNQPQHF. The CDR3 DNA reads TGTGCCAGTAGTATTACTCCGGAGGCAGGCAATCAGCCCCAGCATTTT.

Only a few counts were recorded for this clone. The chain combines TRBV29-1 with TRBJ1-5; 7 nucleotides line up with TRBD1. V trimming: 6 bases; J trimming: 2 bases; junction bases outside the gene matches: 10. This CDR3 is 15 amino acids long. Germline lookup yields CDR1 SQVTM and CDR2 ANQGSEA. The CDR3 reads CSVAAQGSGNQPQHF. The CDR3 region has the DNA TGCAGCGTGGCGGCACAGGGGTCGGGCAATCAGCCCCAGCATTTT.

The chain joins TRBV29-1 to TRBJ2-1; D may correspond to TRBD1 or TRBD2 (6 bases each). The CDR3 has 15 amino acids. The V gene lost 6 bases and the J gene lost 0 bases, with 15 bases spanning the gap. CDR1 and CDR2 (germline): SQVTM, ANQGSEA. Here the CDR3 DNA reads TGCAGCGTCCGTACGGGGGCGAGCTCCTACAATGAGCAGTTCTTC. Its translation: CSVRTGASSYNEQFF.

The chain recombines TRBV29-1 with TRBJ1-1, with no clear D. This CDR3 is 12 amino acids long. Trimming took off 1 base at V and 4 bases at J, with 7 bases between the two ends. Germline V lookup: CDR1 SQVTM, CDR2 ANQGSEA. The CDR3 sequence is CSVEGGGTEAFF. The CDR3 bases are TGCAGCGTTGAAGGGGGAGGCACTGAAGCTTTCTTT.

V usage is TRBV29-1 and J usage is TRBJ2-2; D tentatively fits TRBD1 or TRBD2 (5 bases each). The CDR3 contains 13 residues. V was cut by 6 bases and J by 2 bases, with 10 bases left in between. Looked up from germline, CDR1 is SQVTM and CDR2 is ANQGSEA. The DNA of the CDR3 is TGCAGCGTCGTACGGGACAACACCGGGGAGCTGTTTTTT. This gives the protein CSVVRDNTGELFF.

The V gene is TRBV4-3, the J gene TRBJ1-4; the D is unclear. Germline V gene sequence: CDR1 LGHNA, CDR2 YSLEER. Deletions cut 3 bases from V and 0 bases from J, with 14 bases between. CDR3 size: 17 residues. The CDR3 here is CASSQDRSRATNEKLFF. The DNA for the CDR3 is TGCGCCAGCAGCCAGGATCGATCCAGAGCAACTAATGAAAAACTGTTTTTT.

The V and J genes are TRBV7-2 and TRBJ1-2, with TRBD1 matching over 9 bases. After removal of 4 bases from V and 4 bases from J, the junction contained 4 bases not matched to a gene. Germline V lookup: CDR1 SGHTA, CDR2 FQGNSA. This CDR3 has 14 amino acids. CDR3 nucleotides: TGTGCCAGCAGCTCGGGACAGGGTTCCTATGGCTACACCTTC. This codes for CASSSGQGSYGYTF.

V is TRBV30 and J is TRBJ2-7; 13 positions match TRBD2. The CDR3 is 17 residues long. The germline CDR1 and CDR2 sequences are GTSNPN and SVGIG (reference sequence). Losses at the gene ends were 2 bases for V and 3 bases for J; bases not matched to a gene: 10. CDR3 in amino acids: CAWSSRYGLAGDYEQYF. The CDR3 DNA sequence: TGTGCCTGGAGTTCTCGATATGGACTAGCGGGGGACTACGAGCAGTACTTC.

This clone turned up a few times. The chain combines TRBV29-1 with TRBJ1-1; weak D call: TRBD1 (6 bases). The CDR3 covers 13 residues. The germline V gene encodes CDR1 SQVTM and CDR2 ANQGSEA. V lost 4 bases, J lost 5 bases, and 14 bases lay in between. CDR3 sequence (DNA): TGCAGCGTTGCAGGGGTCTTGGGGACTGAAGCTTTCTTT. This sequence encodes CSVAGVLGTEAFF.

V is TRBV6-1 and J is TRBJ2-1; TRBD2 might be the D (5 bases). V was trimmed by 11 bases and J by 6 bases, leaving 11 bases between them. The CDR3 is made up of 11 amino acids. CDR1 is MNHNS and CDR2 is SASEGT in the germline V gene. Here the CDR3 DNA reads TGTGCCGGAGGACGGTTCAATGAGCAGTTCTTC. It specifies CAGGRFNEQFF.